These 12 T cell receptor beta chains share one sample of origin, sequenced in a study of identical twins. TCRdb processed the 5' RACE reads anew with MiXCR; each CDR3 protein has one entry. This table has 150,000 or so distinct CDR3 sequences, 3% to 4% appearing once. The source material was memory T cells sorted from blood. Receptor source: a young man in good health.

This clonotype was found many times. The CDR3 DNA sequence: TGTGCCAGCAGTTTATCGGCCAGGCGACTCGCCGGTGAAAAACTGTTTTTT. It codes for CASSLSARRLAGEKLFF. The chain combines TRBV27 with TRBJ1-4; D unresolved. This CDR3 contains 17 residues. Germline CDR1 MNHEY, CDR2 SMNVEV (reference sequence). V shed 0 bases and J shed 7 bases, with 18 bases lying between them. Full variable domain (missing parts from reference TRBV27 and TRBJ1-4): EAQVTQNPRYLITVTGKKLTVTCSQNMNHEYMSWYRQDPGLGLRQIYYSMNVEVTDKGDVPEGYKVSRKEKRNFPLILESPSPNQTSLYFCASSLSARRLAGEKLFFGSGTQLSVL.

The genes are TRBV24-1 and TRBJ2-5; 11 bases fit TRBD1. V was clipped by 1 base and J by 5 bases; unmatched bases: 8. The germline CDR1 and CDR2 sequences are KGHDR and SFDVKD. CDR3 length equals 17 residues. CDR3 DNA sequence: TGTGCCACCAGTGATTTTGTTGGACAGGGGGCTCTCGAGACCCAGTACTTC. This translates into CATSDFVGQGALETQYF.

This clonotype was detected many times. V gene TRBV20-1 combines with J gene TRBJ1-2; D ambiguous. This CDR3 has 13 residues. Trimming pared 0 bases from V and 1 base from J, leaving 6 bases between. CDR1 is DFQATT, CDR2 SNEGSKA, per germline (reference sequence). The CDR3 DNA reads as TGCAGTGCTAGAGATCAGGTTAACTATGGCTACACCTTC. It codes for CSARDQVNYGYTF.

There are many counts of this clonotype. This sequence joins TRBV27 and TRBJ2-7; TRBD1 aligns across 9 bases. V lost 5 bases, J lost 5 bases, and 7 bases stayed unmatched. Germline assignment: CDR1 MNHEY and CDR2 SMNVEV (reference sequence). CDR3 length: 14 residues. DNA for the CDR3: TGTGCCAGCAGTCCCCTGGACAGGGGCAACGAGCAGTACTTC. It translates to CASSPLDRGNEQYF.

This clonotype was recorded many times. The chain joins TRBV7-2 to TRBJ2-5; D unresolved. This CDR3 contains 14 residues. V lost 3 bases, J lost 2 bases, and 10 bases lay in between. In germline, CDR1 is SGHTA, CDR2 FQGNSA. The CDR3: CASSFAGSQETQYF. The CDR3 DNA reads TGTGCCAGCAGCTTTGCTGGTTCGCAAGAGACCCAGTACTTC.

Note on this clonotype: An end of the junction does not agree with germline; a read error may underlie this. The gene calls are TRBV5-6 and TRBJ1-1; D gene uncertain. This CDR3 region has 13 residues. CDR1 is SGHDT and CDR2 is YYEEEE in the germline V gene. For the CDR3, the DNA is TGTGCCAGCAGCTTGGCTGGGAACACTGAAGCTATCTTT. Its protein product is CASSLAGNTEAIF. The full variable domain, in which reference TRBV5-6 and TRBJ1-1 provide the parts outside the CDR3, is DAGVTQSPTHLIKTRGQQVTLRCSPKSGHDTVSWYQQALGQGPQFIFQYYEEEERQRGNFPDRFSGHQFPNYSSELNVNALLLGDSALYLCASSLAGNTEAIFGQGTRLTVV.

The rearrangement joins TRBV20-1 to TRBJ2-2; maybe TRBD2 (7 bases). V lost 4 bases to trimming and J lost 5 bases, with 20 bases between them. The CDR3 runs 16 residues. Germline V gene data show CDR1 as DFQATT and CDR2 as SNEGSKA (reference sequence). The CDR3 reads CSAMRLGEGGTGELFF. In nucleotides, the CDR3 is TGCAGTGCTATGCGACTCGGGGAGGGGGGTACCGGGGAGCTGTTTTTT.

This clonotype was recorded at least ten times. This rearrangement joins TRBV7-2 to TRBJ2-7; 13 nucleotides line up with TRBD2. The CDR3 covers 14 residues. Germline-derived CDR1 and CDR2 are SGHTA and FQGNSA. The ends lost 3 bases at V and 7 bases at J; junction bases unmatched: 3. CDR3 nucleotides: TGTGCCAGCAGCTTTGGGGGACTAGCGGGAGAGCAGTACTTC. The encoded protein is CASSFGGLAGEQYF.

The chain joins TRBV18 to TRBJ1-1, with D unclear. V dropped 4 bases and J dropped 0 bases, with 15 bases sitting between them. The CDR3 covers 16 residues. The germline gives CDR1 KGHSH, CDR2 LQKENI. Written as DNA, the CDR3 is TGTGCCAGCTCACTGGGATCGGGGTCCCTGAACACTGAAGCTTTCTTT. Translated: CASSLGSGSLNTEAFF.

Ten or more counts support this clonotype. The chain employs TRBV20-1 and TRBJ2-7; D unresolved. The V and J ends lost 3 bases and 0 bases respectively, with 9 bases between them. CDR3 size: 13 residues. Germline loops: CDR1 DFQATT, CDR2 SNEGSKA (reference sequence). For the CDR3, the DNA is TGCAGTGCTAGCTTACCCTACTCCTACGAGCAGTACTTC. As protein: CSASLPYSYEQYF.

The V call is TRBV6-4, the J call TRBJ2-1; tentatively, D is TRBD2 (6 bases). CDR1 and CDR2 (germline): MRHNA, SNTAGT. Trimming removed 3 bases at V and 4 bases at J, with 16 bases between. This CDR3 is 16 amino acids long. Written as DNA, the CDR3 is TGTGCCAGCAGTGAAGGGCCGGGAGCGGTTTACAATGAGCAGTTCTTC. This sequence encodes CASSEGPGAVYNEQFF.

This clonotype was detected many times. The chain couples TRBV11-2 to TRBJ1-1; D gene uncertain. From germline, CDR1 is SGHAT and CDR2 FQNNGV. Trimming cost V 3 bases and J 5 bases, with 13 bases left between them. This CDR3 is 14 amino acids long. CDR3 sequence reads: CASSLGFLRTEAFF. The CDR3 DNA reads TGTGCCAGCAGCTTGGGCTTTTTAAGGACTGAAGCTTTCTTT.